This entry concerns a single T cell receptor (beta chain). The assay was immunoSEQ multiplex PCR, and TCRdb's table has in-frame clones only and misses some. The table has hundreds of thousands of clones, around 87% seen once; the top ten hold less than 2.5%. Germline V gene data show CDR1 as MNHEY and CDR2 as SVGAGI. With V trimmed by 6 bases and J by 2 bases, 4 bases remained unmatched. This CDR3 has 15 residues. The entry originates in a study of blood T cell repertoires in COVID-19. Study context: Recovered Cohort 3 donors showed two negative PCRs, clearance, or symptom resolution. The analysed material was cDNA or gDNA that came from T cells, B-cell-depleted T cells, or PBMCs.

Across about two dozen US areas, participants ranged in age from 18 to 89 years. Clinical histories supplied by participants themselves formed the basis of cohort assignment. The chain has TRBV6-5 and TRBJ2-7; 13 positions match TRBD2. Sequenced: PBMCs or T cells enriched from blood (not recorded which). This TCR came from a middle-aged man in a cohort exposed to, infected with or recovered from COVID-19 (not recorded which). The CDR3 loop is CASSRGLAGTYEQYF. CDR3 bases: TGTGCCAGCAGCCGGGGACTAGCGGGGACCTACGAGCAGTACTTC.